This TCR beta chain originates from a study of molecular identifiers for immune sequencing clone quantification. Trimming shortened V by 7 bases and J by 4 bases, and 14 bases separated the two germline ends. Germline V gives CDR1 LNHDA, CDR2 SQIVND (reference sequence). This CDR3 spans 14 amino acids. Making the bulk TCR libraries relied on previously described methods and listed TCR primers. TCRdb itself ran the PCR reads through MiXCR, one entry per CDR3 protein. The table records 40,000 to 45,000 distinct CDR3 sequences, nearly 25% of them present only once. Sorting isolated naive CD8 T cells as CD8+CD4-CCR7+CD45RA+ events. Study results and limitations: More than 99% of effector molecules, versus under 1% of naive-cell molecules, belonged to clones above 20 RNA copies. Jurkat TCR RNA that was spiked in from one cell was reportedly detectable among roughly 1 million naive cells.

For this clonotype: Its matching antigen is unknown. Being one base from a much bigger clone, this may be a read error.

The source of this sequence is a human donor in good health. Some libraries in this study had Jurkat cell RNA spiked in. The sequenced sample consisted of naive CD8+ T cells from blood, with Jurkat cell RNA spiked in. Regarding subset: FACS-sorted CD8+CD4-CCR7+CD45RA+ naive T cells. This chain connects TRBV19 to TRBJ1-5; D is unresolved. For the CDR3, the DNA is TGTGCCAGTATTCTTGCAGGACTAAATCAGCCCCAGCATTTT. Amino acids: CASILAGLNQPQHF.